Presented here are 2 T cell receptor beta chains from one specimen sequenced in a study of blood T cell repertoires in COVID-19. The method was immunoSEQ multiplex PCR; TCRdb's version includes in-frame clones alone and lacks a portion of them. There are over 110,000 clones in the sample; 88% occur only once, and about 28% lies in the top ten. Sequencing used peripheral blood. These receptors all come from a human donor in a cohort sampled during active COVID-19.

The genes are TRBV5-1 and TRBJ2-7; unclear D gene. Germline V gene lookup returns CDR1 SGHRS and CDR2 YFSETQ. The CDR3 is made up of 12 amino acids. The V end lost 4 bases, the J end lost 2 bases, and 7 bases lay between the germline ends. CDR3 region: CASSRAPYEQYF. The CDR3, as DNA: TGCGCCAGCAGCAGAGCTCCCTACGAGCAGTACTTC.

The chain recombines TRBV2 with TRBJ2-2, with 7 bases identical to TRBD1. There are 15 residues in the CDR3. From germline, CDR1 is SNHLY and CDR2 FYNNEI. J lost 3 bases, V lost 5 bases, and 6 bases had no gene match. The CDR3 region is CASSSRQGDTGELFF. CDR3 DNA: TGTGCCAGCAGTTCACGACAGGGCGACACCGGGGAGCTGTTTTTT.